This T cell receptor beta chain derives from a study of technical replicates of blood from several donors. The CDR3 loop spans 17 amino acids. The V gene's germline CDR1 is ENHRY and CDR2 SYGVKD. The ends lost 5 bases at V and 7 bases at J; junction bases unmatched: 19. Sequencing used immunoSEQ multiplex PCR; TCRdb keeps in-frame clones, though not all of them. The profile shows approximately 75,000 clones, approximately 96% of them singletons. This TCR was recovered from a human donor in good health. The chain has TRBV10-3 and TRBJ2-5; 7 bases map to TRBD2. Specimen: T cells isolated from PBMCs. This chain's CDR3 is CAISPAPSREYSGTQYF. CDR3 DNA sequence: TGTGCCATCAGTCCCGCCCCCTCGCGGGAGTATAGCGGGACCCAGTACTTC.